This T cell receptor beta chain was obtained from a study of blood T cell repertoires in COVID-19. As for the study in general: From T cells, B-cell-depleted T cells, or PBMCs came the material, which was cDNA or gDNA.

Recovered participants had two consecutive negative NP/OP PCR tests, healthcare professional clearance, or symptom resolution. Methods used by the authors: For nucleated cells, counts were estimated from reference gene primer amplification. Assay used: immunoSEQ multiplex PCR; TCRdb lists only in-frame clones, some missing. The V and J calls and clone size come from that table; D and trimming were worked out from the DNA. Of some 160,000 clones in the sample, 85% were seen once. The CDR3 loop spans 15 amino acids. The genes are TRBV21-1 and TRBJ2-1; TRBD1 is the table's D call, not checked against the DNA. TRBV21-1 is designated a pseudogene. This TCR was recovered from a woman aged 40 to 49 who had recovered from COVID-19. The specimen sequenced was PBMCs or T cells enriched from blood (not recorded which). CDR3 sequence: CASSKGVITGFEQFF. As DNA, the CDR3 is TGTGCCAGCAGCAAAGGGGTGATCACAGGGTTTGAGCAGTTCTTC.